The T cell receptor (beta chain) under discussion was sequenced for a study of blood T cell repertoires in COVID-19. Background on the study: PBMCs, B-cell-depleted T cells, or T cells provided the cDNA or gDNA that made up the material.

Clones were sequenced by immunoSEQ multiplex PCR, and TCRdb holds only the in-frame ones, with some missing. The table shows more than 90,000 clones, with 81% occurring only once. Germline CDR1 and CDR2: LGHDT and YNNKEL (reference sequence). The ends were cut back, 0 bases at V and 3 bases at J, with 18 bases in the middle. This CDR3 is built from 18 residues. The sequenced sample was peripheral blood. This receptor was taken from a man aged 60 to 75 with acute or convalescent COVID-19. The chain couples TRBV3-1 (or the pseudogene TRBV3-2) to TRBJ2-1, with D tentatively TRBD1 (7 bases). The CDR3: CASSQERGRQGGYNEQFF. DNA of the CDR3: TGTGCCAGCAGCCAAGAAAGAGGGCGGCAGGGGGGCTACAATGAGCAGTTCTTC.